The rows below give T cell receptor beta chains drawn from one sample of a study of blood T cells in healthy people across ages. MiXCR, applied by TCRdb to the 5' RACE reads, yields one record per CDR3 protein. The data contain 1.5 million to 1.8 million distinct CDR3 sequences, roughly two fifths of them singletons. Sequencing input: blood. The receptors shown here come from a woman under 30 in good health. CDR3s include the opening cysteine and the closing phenylalanine or tryptophan. Fields, in order: D gene, J gene, CDR3 length, clone size, V gene, CDR3 protein, CDR3 DNA. A D gene is named only where the DNA matches it firmly. Clone sizes are given selectively: once, few, many, or a class where the clone is expanded.

.,TRBJ2-5,13,.,TRBV11-2,CASSRMGQETQYF,TGTGCCAGCAGCCGAATGGGCCAAGAGACCCAGTACTTC
TRBD1,TRBJ2-4,15,few,TRBV7-2,CASSPVGTGSPEQYF,TGTGCCAGCAGCCCAGTCGGGACAGGTAGCCCAGAACAGTACTTC
.,TRBJ2-1,15,.,TRBV11-2,CASSLSPPGYNEQFF,TGTGCCAGCAGCTTAAGCCCCCCGGGGTACAATGAGCAGTTCTTC
.,TRBJ2-1,14,.,TRBV12-3/TRBV12-4,CASSIDRLGYEQFF,TGTGCCAGCAGTATTGACAGGTTAGGCTATGAGCAGTTCTTC
TRBD2,TRBJ2-7,15,.,TRBV11-2,CASSSPLAGVYEQYF,TGTGCCAGCAGCTCACCTCTAGCGGGGGTTTACGAGCAGTACTTC
TRBD1,TRBJ2-5,16,.,TRBV5-1,CASSEKIQGAGETQYF,TGCGCCAGCAGCGAGAAAATACAGGGGGCCGGCGAGACCCAGTACTTC
.,TRBJ1-1,14,.,TRBV4-1,CASSQVIGGTEAFF,TGCGCCAGCAGCCAAGTAATTGGGGGGACTGAAGCTTTCTTT
TRBD1,TRBJ2-2,16,few,TRBV6-5,CASSSGTGGLAGELFF,TGTGCCAGCAGTTCCGGGACAGGGGGCCTCGCCGGGGAGCTGTTTTTT
.,TRBJ2-3,13,few,TRBV11-2,CASSQELPDTQYF,TGTGCCAGCAGCCAGGAGTTGCCCGATACGCAGTATTTT
.,TRBJ1-4,13,once,TRBV5-1,CASSNGGGEKLFF,TGCGCCAGCAGCAACGGGGGAGGGGAAAAACTGTTTTTT
.,TRBJ2-1,16,few,TRBV9,CASSVDGQSSYNEQFF,TGTGCCAGCAGCGTAGATGGTCAGAGCTCCTACAATGAGCAGTTCTTC